The present T cell receptor (beta chain) was sequenced within a study of blood T cell repertoires in COVID-19. Looking at the study overall: COVID-19 samples, acute and convalescent, were from the United States, Italy and Spain. The cDNA or gDNA used as material had been derived from T cells, B-cell-depleted T cells, or PBMCs.

V lost 5 bases and J 3 bases, leaving 13 bases between the germline ends. The CDR3 spans 14 residues. Germline CDR1 is MNHEY and CDR2 is SVGAGI. Original analysis: Amplifying reference gene primers gave estimates of nucleated cell counts. Generated by immunoSEQ multiplex PCR, the TCRdb table keeps only in-frame clones and is missing some. The V and J calls and clone size come from that table; D and trimming were worked out from the DNA. The data hold just under 65,000 clones, with 86% observed a single time. Sequencing was carried out using peripheral blood. This chain links TRBV6-5 with TRBJ1-1, with D perhaps TRBD1 (6 bases). The clonotype comes from a man aged 35 to 55 with acute or convalescent COVID-19. The CDR3 region is CASSLTAGDTEAFF. DNA for the CDR3: TGTGCCAGCAGTCTTACGGCAGGGGACACTGAAGCTTTCTTT.